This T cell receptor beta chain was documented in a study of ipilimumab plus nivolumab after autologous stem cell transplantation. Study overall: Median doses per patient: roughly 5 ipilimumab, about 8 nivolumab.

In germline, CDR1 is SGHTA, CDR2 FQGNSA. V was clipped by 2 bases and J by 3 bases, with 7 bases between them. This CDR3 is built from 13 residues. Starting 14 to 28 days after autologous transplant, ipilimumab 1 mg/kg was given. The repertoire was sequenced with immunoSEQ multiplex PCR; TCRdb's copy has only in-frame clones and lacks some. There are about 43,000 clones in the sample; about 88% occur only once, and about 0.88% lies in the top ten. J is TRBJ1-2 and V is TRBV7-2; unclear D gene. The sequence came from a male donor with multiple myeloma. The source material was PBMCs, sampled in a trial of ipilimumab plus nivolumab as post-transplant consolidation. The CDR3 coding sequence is TGTGCCAGCAGCTTAAACGGGGACTATGGCTACACCTTC. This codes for CASSLNGDYGYTF.